The entry that follows covers one T cell receptor (beta chain) sequence. The read stops 3 residues short of the end of the CDR3; the missing end is completed from the germline J gene. Other DNA sequences in the sample encode the same CDR3. Germline V gene data show CDR1 as MNHNS and CDR2 as SASEGT. CDR3 length: 16 amino acids. J lost 8 bases, V lost 3 bases, and 13 bases had no gene match. These data belong to a study of T cells in women clearing cervical HPV infection. Produced via immunoSEQ multiplex PCR; TCRdb's table is partial and in-frame only. Its table records about 20,000 clones. The sequencing sample was made of blood buffy coat. The receptor was derived from a woman between 18 and 70 years old with a cervical HPV16 infection that either progressed to CIN3+ or cleared (not recorded which). The rearrangement uses TRBV6-1 and TRBJ1-3; TRBD1 agrees at 7 bases. CDR3 DNA, as far as it was read: TGTGCCAGCAGTGAGAATCACAGGGGCGGTTTTGACACC. This gives the protein CASSENHRGGFDT. The entire CDR3 reads CASSENHRGGFDTIYF.